The T cell receptor (beta chain) described here comes from a study of PD-L1 blockade in urothelial cancer. This clone was detected a few times. Synthetic templates analogous to TCR were spiked into all PCRs individually. Profiled with immunoSEQ multiplex PCR; TCRdb holds only in-frame clones, not every one. Of fewer than 55,000 clones in the sample, approximately 78% were seen once. Germline loops: CDR1 SGHNT, CDR2 YENEEA. V lost 2 bases, J lost 5 bases, and 4 bases stayed unmatched. The CDR3 is 15 residues long. This TCR was sampled from a man between 65 and 80 years old with urothelial cancer. Sequencing was performed on PBMCs, taken around atezolizumab (anti-PD-L1) treatment. The chain joins TRBV11-3 to TRBJ2-1, with 9 bases fitting TRBD2. CDR3 nucleotides: TGTGCCAGCAGCTTACGGCGGGAGGGTCACAATGAGCAGTTCTTC. This codes for CASSLRREGHNEQFF.